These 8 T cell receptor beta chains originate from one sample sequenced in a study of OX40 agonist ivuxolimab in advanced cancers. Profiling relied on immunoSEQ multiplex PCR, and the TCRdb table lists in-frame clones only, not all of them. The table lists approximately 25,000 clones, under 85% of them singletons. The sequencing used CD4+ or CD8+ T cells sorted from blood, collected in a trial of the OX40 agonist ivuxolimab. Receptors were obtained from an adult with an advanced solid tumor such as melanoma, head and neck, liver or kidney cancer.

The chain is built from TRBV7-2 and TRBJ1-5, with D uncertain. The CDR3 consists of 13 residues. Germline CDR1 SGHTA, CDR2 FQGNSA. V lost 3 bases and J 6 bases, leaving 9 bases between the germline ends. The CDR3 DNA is TGTGCCAGCAGCTTTGAGGTTTTTCAGCCCCAGCATTTT. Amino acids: CASSFEVFQPQHF.

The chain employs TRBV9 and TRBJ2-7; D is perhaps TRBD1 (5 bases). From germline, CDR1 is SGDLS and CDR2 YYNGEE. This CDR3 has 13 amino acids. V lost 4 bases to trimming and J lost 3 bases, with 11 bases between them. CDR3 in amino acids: CASSPGIFYEQYF. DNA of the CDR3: TGTGCCAGCAGCCCAGGGATATTCTACGAGCAGTACTTC.

The DNA for the CDR3 is TGTGCCAGCAGCCTTGGACTATTGAACACTGAAGCTTTCTTT. Protein sequence: CASSLGLLNTEAFF. This rearrangement joins TRBV5-4 to TRBJ1-1; no firm D call. Germline assignment: CDR1 SGHNT and CDR2 YYREEE (reference sequence). This CDR3 spans 14 amino acids. V dropped 4 bases and J dropped 0 bases, with 10 bases sitting between them.

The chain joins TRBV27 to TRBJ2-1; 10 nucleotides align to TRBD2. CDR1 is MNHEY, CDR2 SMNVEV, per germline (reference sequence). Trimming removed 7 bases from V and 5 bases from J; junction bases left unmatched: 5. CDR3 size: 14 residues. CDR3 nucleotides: TGTGCCAGCAAGTCTAGCGGGGGAAACAATGAGCAGTTCTTC. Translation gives CASKSSGGNNEQFF.

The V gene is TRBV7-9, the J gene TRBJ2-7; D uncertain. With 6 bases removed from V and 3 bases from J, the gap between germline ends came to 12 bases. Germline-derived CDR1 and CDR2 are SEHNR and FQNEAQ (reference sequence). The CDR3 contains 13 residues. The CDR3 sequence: CASREETSYEQYF. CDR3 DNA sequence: TGTGCCAGCAGAGAAGAGACAAGCTACGAGCAGTACTTC.

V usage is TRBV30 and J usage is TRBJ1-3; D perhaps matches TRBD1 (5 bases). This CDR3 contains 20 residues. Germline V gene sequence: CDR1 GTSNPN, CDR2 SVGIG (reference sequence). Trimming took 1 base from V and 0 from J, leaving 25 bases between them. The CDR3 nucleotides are TGTGCCTGGAGTGAGGAGGGGACCGACTACTGGGCTCCCTCTGGAAACACCATATATTTT. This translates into CAWSEEGTDYWAPSGNTIYF.

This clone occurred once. The CDR3 here is CASAPRGLSNQPQHF. CDR3 in DNA: TGTGCCAGCGCTCCACGGGGGCTAAGCAATCAGCCCCAGCATTTT. The chain joins TRBV6-5 to TRBJ1-5; a possible D gene is TRBD1 (6 bases). CDR1 and CDR2 from the germline V gene are MNHEY and SVGAGI. There are 15 residues in the CDR3. Trimming pared 8 bases from V and 1 base from J, leaving 15 bases between.

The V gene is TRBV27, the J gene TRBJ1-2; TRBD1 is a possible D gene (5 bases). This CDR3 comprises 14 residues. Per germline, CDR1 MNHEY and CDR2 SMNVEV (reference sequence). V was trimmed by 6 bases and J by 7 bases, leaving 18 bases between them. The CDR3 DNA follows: TGTGCCAGCAGGACGACCGGGACCCAGGGTGGCTACACCTTC. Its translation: CASRTTGTQGGYTF.